This T cell receptor (beta chain) is from a study of blood T cell repertoires in COVID-19. In the study overall: From the United States, Italy and Spain came samples of acute and convalescent COVID-19. Sources were T cells, B-cell-depleted T cells, or PBMCs; the material itself was cDNA or gDNA.

This clone was detected ten times or more. Trimming removed 4 bases at V and 3 bases at J, with 5 bases between. Per germline, CDR1 SGHRS and CDR2 YFSETQ. The CDR3 extends over 11 amino acids. The authors' processing: Nucleated cell number was recorded as an estimate derived from reference gene primer amplification. Method: immunoSEQ multiplex PCR; TCRdb's copy keeps in-frame clones and lacks some. That table is the source of V, J and clone size, and D and trimming were worked out from the DNA. This table holds about 68,000 clones, 83% found once. The rearrangement uses TRBV5-1 and TRBJ2-7; D gene unclear. This clonotype was obtained from a man aged 80 or over with acute or convalescent COVID-19. Sequencing input: peripheral blood. CDR3 in DNA: TGCGCCAGCAGCCAAAACTACGAGCAGTACTTC. It specifies CASSQNYEQYF. Supplemented by reference TRBV5-1 and TRBJ2-7, the full variable domain reads KAGVTQTPRYLIKTRGQQVTLSCSPISGHRSVSWYQQTPGQGLQFLFEYFSETQRNKGNFPGRFSGRQFSNSRSEMNVSTLELGDSALYLCASSQNYEQYFGPGTRLTVT.